Sequencing of this T cell receptor beta chain was carried out in a study of blood T cells in healthy people across ages. A second PCR, run for about 6 to 11 cycles, used a sample-barcoded 5' primer plus a J-beta primer mix. TCRdb called the 5' RACE reads again in MiXCR, with one record for every CDR3 protein. The data hold around 1,000,000 distinct CDR3 sequences, with roughly two fifths observed a single time. This clonotype has just a few counts. Its target is unknown. The CDR3 loop spans 13 amino acids. V was clipped by 4 bases and J by 7 bases, with 8 bases between them. The study's findings and limits: In older individuals, TCR beta diversity per million T cells was lower, falling roughly linearly with age. Across samples, TCR beta diversity tracked strongly with naive T cell percentage. Because donor CMV status was unknown, expanded clonotype changes were possibly confounded. Comparison with aged donors showed that long-lived donors had more naive CD4+ cells and higher diversity.

Sequenced sample: blood. This chain uses TRBV12-3 or TRBV12-4 with TRBJ1-6; no clear D. This sequence originates from a man younger than 35 in good health. CDR3 nucleotide sequence: TGTGCCAGCAGTTCCTCATGGAATTCACCCCTCCACTTT. Its translation is CASSSSWNSPLHF.